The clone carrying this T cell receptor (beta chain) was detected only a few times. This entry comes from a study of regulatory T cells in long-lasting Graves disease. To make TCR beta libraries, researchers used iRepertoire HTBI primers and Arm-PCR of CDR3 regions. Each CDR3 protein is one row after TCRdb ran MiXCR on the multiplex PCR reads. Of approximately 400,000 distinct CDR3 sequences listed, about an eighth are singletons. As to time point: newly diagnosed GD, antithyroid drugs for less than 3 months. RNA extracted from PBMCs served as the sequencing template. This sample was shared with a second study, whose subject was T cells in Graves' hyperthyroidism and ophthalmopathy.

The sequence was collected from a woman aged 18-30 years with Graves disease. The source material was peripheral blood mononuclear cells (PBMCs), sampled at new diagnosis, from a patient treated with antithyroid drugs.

In DNA form, the CDR3 reads TGTGCCAGCAGTTTTGAGCTCGGGCAGGGGATAGGGTTCAATGAGCAGTTCTTC. This gives the protein CASSFELGQGIGFNEQFF. The chain uses TRBV6-2 or TRBV6-3 and TRBJ2-1; D is possibly TRBD1 (6 bases). There are 18 residues in the CDR3. Trimming left V 4 bases short and J 6 bases short, with 25 bases between. CDR1 and CDR2 (germline): MNHEY, SVGEGT.